The 12 T cell receptor beta chains below come from one sample, sequenced in a study of Ad26.COV2.S vaccination and SARS-CoV-2 variants (dated by TCRdb to the early 2020s). In the paper's terms, the treatment or condition label means: some 20 received Ad26.COV2.S at low or high dose, single or two shots; several received placebo; per-sample allocation not given. For vaccine and placebo recipients, repertoires were sequenced using samples collected on day 63 after the first injection. Library creation used the immunoSEQ multiplex PCR assay. The source is immuneACCESS, and TCRdb retained only in-frame sequences with V and J called. Part of the clones is not carried over; for the studies checked, unresolved V genes explain less than half of this, and the remainder is unexplained. This sample lists roughly 500,000 clones; around 90% were detected once. Of the sample, 9.5% to 15% falls within the top ten clones.

This material consisted of peripheral blood, taken in a trial of Ad26.COV2.S vaccine versus placebo. These receptors all stem from a person aged 18 to 65 who received the Ad26.COV2.S COVID-19 vaccine or a placebo.

The sample holds a few counts of this clone. The chain uses TRBV11-2 and TRBJ1-1; 7 bases are shared with TRBD1. The CDR3 is 14 residues long. From germline, CDR1 is SGHAT and CDR2 FQNNGV. Unmatched junction bases numbered 5, after V lost 6 bases and J lost 1 base. The CDR3 nucleotides are TGTGCCAGCAGTCGACAGGGCCCGAACACTGAAGCTTTCTTT. It translates to CASSRQGPNTEAFF.

The chain joins TRBV6-5 to TRBJ1-2; D gene uncertain. The germline CDR1 and CDR2 sequences are MNHEY and SVGAGI. The CDR3 runs 15 residues. V was clipped by 6 bases and J by 8 bases, with 22 bases between them. CDR3 DNA sequence: TGTGCCAGCAGAATGGACGGTTGGCCTCCCGAGGGCTACACCTTC. This encodes CASRMDGWPPEGYTF.

The genes are TRBV28 and TRBJ2-3, with D possibly matching TRBD2 (6 bases). The CDR3 runs 15 residues. V was shortened by 2 bases and J by 5 bases, with 14 bases between the two germline ends. Germline loops: CDR1 MDHEN, CDR2 SYDVKM. CDR3 coding DNA: TGTGCCAGCAGTTTAGGAGGGTGGGGGAAAGATACGCAGTATTTT. The encoded protein is CASSLGGWGKDTQYF.

V is TRBV6-5 and J is TRBJ2-7; weak D call: TRBD1 (6 bases). The CDR3 is 14 residues long. V was trimmed by 6 bases and J by 3 bases, leaving 15 bases between them. CDR1 is MNHEY and CDR2 is SVGAGI in the germline V gene. CDR3 sequence (DNA): TGTGCCAGCAGCGTAGGCACAGGGATCTACGAGCAGTACTTC. It translates to CASSVGTGIYEQYF.

The CDR3 nucleotides read TGTGCCAGCAGCACTCTGACCGGGACAGGGGGCTACGAGCAGTACTTC. This gives the protein CASSTLTGTGGYEQYF. This chain joins TRBV7-2 and TRBJ2-7, with 11 bases that match TRBD1. V gave up 5 bases and J gave up 3 bases; unmatched junction bases: 9. The germline gives CDR1 SGHTA, CDR2 FQGNSA. The CDR3 spans 16 residues.

The chain links TRBV19 to TRBJ2-2; D unclear. Trimming pared 7 bases from V and 3 bases from J, leaving 9 bases between. Germline V lookup: CDR1 LNHDA, CDR2 SQIVND (reference sequence). There are 13 residues in the CDR3. This CDR3 is CASTGPHTGELFF. Here the CDR3 DNA reads TGTGCCAGTACCGGCCCACACACCGGGGAGCTGTTTTTT.

The V call is TRBV30, the J call TRBJ1-5; D gene ambiguous. The V gene lost 2 bases and the J gene lost 7 bases, with 18 bases spanning the gap. CDR1 is GTSNPN, CDR2 SVGIG, per germline (reference sequence). CDR3 length: 15 residues. The CDR3 loop reads CAWSPGGPGLQPQHF. The CDR3 nucleotides read TGTGCCTGGAGTCCGGGAGGGCCGGGTTTACAGCCCCAGCATTTT.

This sequence joins TRBV6-5 and TRBJ2-7, with 7 bases aligning to TRBD2. Germline-derived CDR1 and CDR2 are MNHEY and SVGAGI. This CDR3 spans 14 amino acids. Trimming at V came to 4 bases and at J to 2 bases, leaving 5 bases not matched to a gene. CDR3 protein: CASSWGGSPYEQYF. The DNA for the CDR3 is TGTGCCAGCAGTTGGGGCGGGAGCCCCTACGAGCAGTACTTC.

The V gene is TRBV7-2, the J gene TRBJ2-1; TRBD2 aligns across 11 bases. CDR1 and CDR2 from the germline V gene are SGHTA and FQGNSA. The V segment lost 0 bases and the J segment 5 bases; nucleotides outside the gene matches: 6. The length of the CDR3 is 17 residues. The DNA of the CDR3 is TGTGCCAGCAGCTTAGCGGGGGGGACTAGCGGAGACAATGAGCAGTTCTTC. Translated: CASSLAGGTSGDNEQFF.

This clone was seen more than once but under ten times. The chain carries TRBV4-3 and TRBJ1-1; D is unclear. Trimming removed 0 bases at V and 5 bases at J, with 10 bases between. This CDR3 has 14 amino acids. Per germline, CDR1 LGHNA and CDR2 YSLEER. CDR3: CASSQESGGTEAFF. The DNA for the CDR3 is TGCGCCAGCAGCCAAGAAAGCGGCGGGACTGAAGCTTTCTTT.

The chain combines TRBV11-2 with TRBJ1-1; tentatively, D is TRBD1 (6 bases). Germline assignment: CDR1 SGHAT and CDR2 FQNNGV. V shed 1 base and J shed 1 base, with 10 bases lying between them. This CDR3 has 15 residues. Here the CDR3 DNA reads TGTGCCAGCAGCTTAGTTTGGACAGCGAACACTGAAGCTTTCTTT. This translates into CASSLVWTANTEAFF.

The chain carries TRBV7-6 and TRBJ2-2, with 7 bases matching TRBD2. Germline assignment: CDR1 SGHVS and CDR2 FNYEAQ. The CDR3 length is 17 residues. V lost 3 bases to trimming and J lost 0 bases; unmatched junction nucleotides: 7. CDR3 in amino acids: CASSFGGGPANTGELFF. The CDR3 region has the DNA TGTGCCAGCAGCTTCGGGGGAGGGCCCGCGAACACCGGGGAGCTGTTTTTT. Based on the CDR3 plus reference TRBV7-6 and TRBJ2-2, the full variable domain is GAGVSQSPRYKVTKRGQDVALRCDPISGHVSLYWYRQALGQGPEFLTYFNYEAQQDKSGLPNDRFSAERPEGSISTLTIQRTEQRDSAMYRCASSFGGGPANTGELFFGEGSRLTVL.